This T cell receptor beta chain was retrieved from a study of regulatory T cells in long-lasting Graves disease. The germline V gene has CDR1 MNHEY and CDR2 SMNVEV (reference sequence). After removal of 1 base from V and 4 bases from J, the junction contained 5 bases not matched to a gene. The CDR3 loop spans 16 amino acids. Whole-study findings and limits: Repertoires from persistent disease leaned toward TRBV28, TRBJ1-2 and TRBJ2-5. New patients shared 966 public clonotypes, fewer than the approximately 2,500 shared by persistent patients. Blood alone, not thyroid tissue, was studied.

The sample holds a few counts of this clonotype. Its antigen is not known. iRepertoire HTBI primers and Arm-PCR of CDR3 regions built TCR beta libraries. TCRdb analysed the multiplex PCR reads with MiXCR anew, one entry per CDR3 protein. The data hold around 450,000 distinct CDR3 sequences, with roughly a fifth observed a single time. Time point indicated: persistent/refractory GD, antithyroid drugs over 5 years with positive TRAb. After RNA was extracted from PBMCs, the TCR library was made from it. Graves' disease diagnosis followed American Thyroid Association guidelines. The specimen comprised peripheral blood mononuclear cells (PBMCs), sampled when the disease was refractory, from a patient treated with antithyroid drugs. This receptor was identified in a female donor with Graves disease. The rearrangement links TRBV27 to TRBJ2-2; TRBD2 matches at 8 bases. CDR3 nucleotide sequence: TGTGCCAGCAGTTTATGGCGGGGGGAAGGCACCGGGGAGCTGTTTTTT. Its protein is CASSLWRGEGTGELFF.